This is a list of T cell receptor beta chains from one sample in a study of cytomegalovirus exposure and HLA in healthy donors. The assay was immunoSEQ multiplex PCR, and TCRdb's table has in-frame clones only and misses some. Of roughly 180,000 clones listed, roughly nine tenths are singletons. The sequencing input was PBMCs. These receptors originate from a man aged 25 to 40 in good health and CMV-seropositive. CDR3s include the opening cysteine and the closing phenylalanine or tryptophan. D genes are given only for firm matches. Only part of the rows carry a size: once, few, many, or a class if the clone is expanded.

-	TRBV4-3	-	TRBJ2-3	CASSHSPGPAQYF	TGCGCCAGCAGCCATTCCCCAGGCCCGGCGCAGTATTTT
TRBD1	TRBV28	-	TRBJ1-4	CASKEGGTNEKLFF	TGTGCCAGCAAGGAAGGGGGCACTAATGAAAAACTGTTTTTT
-	TRBV9	few	TRBJ1-2	CASSVGLGYTF	TGTGCCAGCAGCGTAGGGCTAGGCTACACCTTC
-	TRBV2	few	TRBJ1-2	CASSEIPGGRYGYTF	TGTGCCAGCAGTGAAATCCCGGGGGGCCGCTATGGCTACACCTTC
-	TRBV29-1	-	TRBJ1-5	CSVELQGNQPQHF	TGCAGCGTTGAATTGCAGGGGAATCAGCCCCAGCATTTT
TRBD1	TRBV28	-	TRBJ2-1	CASLQGVEENEQFF	TGTGCCAGTCTCCAGGGGGTAGAGGAAAATGAGCAGTTCTTC
-	TRBV15	-	TRBJ1-6	CATRGGSSYNSPLHF	TGTGCCACCAGGGGCGGGAGCTCCTATAATTCACCCCTCCACTTT
TRBD2	TRBV7-2	-	TRBJ2-5	CASSAGLGLQTQYF	TGTGCCAGCAGCGCCGGACTAGGCCTACAGACCCAGTACTTC
-	TRBV9	-	TRBJ1-3	CASSVIPDRGNTIYF	TGTGCCAGCAGCGTAATCCCGGATCGGGGAAACACCATATATTTT
-	TRBV18	-	TRBJ2-7	CASSSQDGYEQYF	TGTGCCAGCTCATCCCAAGACGGGTACGAGCAGTACTTC
-	TRBV5-3	few	TRBJ1-1	CARSVTGCSGAFF	TGTGCCAGAAGCGTCACGGGCTGCAGCGGAGCTTTCTTT
TRBD1	TRBV6-5	-	TRBJ2-3	CASRGQGRDTDTQYF	TGTGCCAGCAGAGGACAGGGACGGGACACAGATACGCAGTATTTT
-	TRBV5-6	-	TRBJ2-1	CASSLSAAPYNEQFF	TGTGCCAGCAGCTTGTCGGCCGCCCCCTACAATGAGCAGTTCTTC
TRBD2	TRBV28	-	TRBJ2-1	CASAGVGTSGGNEQFF	TGTGCCAGCGCGGGAGTCGGGACTAGCGGGGGAAATGAGCAGTTCTTC
TRBD2	TRBV4-1	once	TRBJ2-7	CASSQVRGGLNEQYF	TGCGCCAGCAGCCAAGTCCGGGGGGGCCTCAACGAGCAGTACTTC
-	TRBV5-1	few	TRBJ2-7	CASSLDGSATYEQYF	TGCGCCAGCAGCTTGGACGGGTCAGCGACCTACGAGCAGTACTTC
-	TRBV9	-	TRBJ1-1	CASSVAGPGFSSEAFF	TGTGCCAGCAGCGTAGCCGGACCCGGTTTTTCCTCTGAAGCTTTCTTT
-	TRBV29-1	-	TRBJ1-2	CSVVSQPGYGYTF	TGCAGCGTTGTGAGCCAGCCGGGCTATGGCTACACCTTC
TRBD1	TRBV5-1	-	TRBJ1-1	CASSPRQGNTEAFF	TGCGCCAGCAGCCCCCGACAGGGGAACACTGAAGCTTTCTTT
TRBD2	TRBV9	-	TRBJ2-2	CASSARTSGSRGGGELFF	TGTGCCAGCAGCGCCCGGACTAGCGGGAGCCGGGGAGGGGGGGAGCTGTTTTTT
-	TRBV5-1	-	TRBJ2-2	CASSFRADTGELFF	TGCGCCAGCAGCTTCAGGGCGGACACCGGGGAGCTGTTTTTT
-	TRBV4-3	-	TRBJ2-5	CASSRDSERVETQYF	TGCGCCAGCAGCCGGGACTCGGAACGGGTAGAGACCCAGTACTTC
-	TRBV11-3	-	TRBJ2-7	CASGTLAPEQYF	TGTGCCAGCGGCACACTAGCTCCCGAGCAGTACTTC
TRBD1	TRBV27	-	TRBJ2-7	CASTYMTGAGGLGEQYF	TGTGCCAGCACCTACATGACAGGGGCAGGAGGACTTGGCGAGCAGTACTTC
TRBD1	TRBV27	-	TRBJ2-5	CASSPTGQGADLTQYF	TGTGCCAGCAGTCCAACGGGACAGGGGGCCGACCTTACCCAGTACTTC
-	TRBV27	-	TRBJ2-2	CASRPQENTGELFF	TGTGCCAGCAGACCTCAGGAGAACACCGGGGAGCTGTTTTTT
TRBD2	TRBV6-5	-	TRBJ2-1	CASKRLAGVEQFF	TGTGCCAGCAAGAGACTAGCGGGCGTTGAGCAGTTCTTC
-	TRBV9	-	TRBJ1-1	CASSVYGGATEAFF	TGTGCCAGCAGCGTATACGGAGGGGCTACTGAAGCTTTCTTT
-	TRBV6-5	-	TRBJ2-5	CASSDQETQYF	TGTGCCAGCAGCGACCAAGAGACCCAGTACTTC
-	TRBV19	-	TRBJ1-5	CASSIRQGNQPQHF	TGTGCCAGTAGTATAAGACAGGGCAATCAGCCCCAGCATTTT
-	TRBV19	few	TRBJ2-1	CASSNIGGHEQFF	TGTGCCAGTAGTAATATTGGGGGACATGAGCAGTTCTTC
TRBD1	TRBV27	few	TRBJ1-1	CASVGAGGWGSEAFF	TGTGCCAGCGTGGGGGCAGGGGGATGGGGGTCTGAAGCTTTCTTT
-	TRBV5-6	-	TRBJ2-1	CASSGGALDNEQFF	TGTGCCAGCAGTGGGGGGGCGTTAGACAATGAGCAGTTCTTC
-	TRBV6-5	once	TRBJ1-5	CASSYGRGGQPQHF	TGTGCCAGCAGTTACGGGAGGGGGGGTCAGCCCCAGCATTTT
-	TRBV30	-	TRBJ1-4	CAWSYEDKLFF	TGTGCCTGGAGTTACGAGGACAAACTGTTTTTT
TRBD2	TRBV2	-	TRBJ2-3	CASSVGTRTDTQYF	TGTGCCAGCAGTGTTGGGACTAGAACCGATACGCAGTATTTT
-	TRBV9	-	TRBJ2-3	CASSSTTGGRTDTQYF	TGTGCCAGCAGCTCAACAACTGGAGGGCGCACAGATACGCAGTATTTT
-	TRBV7-2	-	TRBJ1-5	CASSLGVSNQPQHF	TGTGCCAGCAGCTTAGGGGTGAGCAATCAGCCCCAGCATTTT
TRBD2	TRBV11-2	few	TRBJ2-7	CASSLVGLAGSYEQYF	TGTGCCAGCAGCTTAGTTGGGCTAGCGGGCTCCTACGAGCAGTACTTC
-	TRBV19	-	TRBJ2-3	CASSMEGAGDRDTQYF	TGTGCCAGTAGTATGGAGGGGGCCGGAGACCGAGATACGCAGTATTTT
-	TRBV4-1	-	TRBJ1-1	CASSALPGENTEAFF	TGCGCCAGCAGCGCCCTCCCGGGGGAGAATACTGAAGCTTTCTTT
-	TRBV11-1	-	TRBJ2-1	CASSSRDSPLVGFF	TGTGCCAGCAGTTCCCGGGACTCGCCCCTGGTCGGGTTCTTC
-	TRBV18	-	TRBJ1-5	CASLQAGYNQPQHF	TGTGCCAGCCTACAGGCAGGTTACAATCAGCCCCAGCATTTT
-	TRBV5-4	-	TRBJ2-5	CASSGGPGAGETQYF	TGTGCCAGCAGCGGGGGTCCGGGGGCGGGAGAGACCCAGTACTTC
-	TRBV7-7	-	TRBJ2-2	CASSSDDGELFF	TGTGCTAGCAGCTCGGACGACGGGGAGCTGTTTTTT
-	TRBV13	-	TRBJ2-1	CASSLAGENEQFF	TGTGCCAGCAGCTTAGCAGGGGAGAATGAGCAGTTCTTC
-	TRBV7-9	-	TRBJ2-7	CASSGIDSYEQYF	TGTGCCAGCAGCGGAATAGACAGCTACGAGCAGTACTTC
-	TRBV5-6	-	TRBJ2-2	CASSTPIQGTTGELFF	TGTGCCAGCAGCACACCGATCCAGGGGACCACCGGGGAGCTGTTTTTT
-	TRBV28	-	TRBJ2-3	CASSLTRGTQYF	TGTGCCAGCAGTTTAACCAGGGGTACGCAGTATTTT
-	TRBV29-1	-	TRBJ2-7	CSGKTPGLQVVHEQYF	TGCAGCGGGAAGACACCGGGACTCCAAGTAGTCCACGAGCAGTACTTC